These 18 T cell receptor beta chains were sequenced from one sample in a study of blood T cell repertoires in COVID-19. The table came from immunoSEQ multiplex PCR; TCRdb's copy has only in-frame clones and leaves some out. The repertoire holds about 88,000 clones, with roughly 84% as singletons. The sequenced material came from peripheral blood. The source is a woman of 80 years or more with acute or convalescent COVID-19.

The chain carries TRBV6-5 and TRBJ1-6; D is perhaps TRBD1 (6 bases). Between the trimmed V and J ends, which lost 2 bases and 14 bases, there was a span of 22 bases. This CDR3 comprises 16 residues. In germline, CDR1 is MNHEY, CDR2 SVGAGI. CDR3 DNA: TGTGCCAGCAGTTACACAGGGCCACAAGAGCGTGGATCCCTCCACTTT. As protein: CASSYTGPQERGSLHF.

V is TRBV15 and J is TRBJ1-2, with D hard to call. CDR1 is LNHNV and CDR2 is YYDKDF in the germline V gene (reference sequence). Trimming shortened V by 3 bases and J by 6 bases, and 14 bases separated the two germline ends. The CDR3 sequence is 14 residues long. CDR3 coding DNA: TGTGCCACCAGCAGGCAGAGGTCGGGGAATGGCTACACCTTC. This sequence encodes CATSRQRSGNGYTF.

CDR3 nucleotides: TGTGCCAGCTCACCGAGACAGGGGGCTAATGGCTACACCTTC. Protein: CASSPRQGANGYTF. This chain connects TRBV18 to TRBJ1-2, with 10 positions matching TRBD1. The V gene end was trimmed by 3 bases and the J gene end by 6 bases; junction bases not matched to a gene: 4. This CDR3 region has 14 residues. Germline V gives CDR1 KGHSH, CDR2 LQKENI.

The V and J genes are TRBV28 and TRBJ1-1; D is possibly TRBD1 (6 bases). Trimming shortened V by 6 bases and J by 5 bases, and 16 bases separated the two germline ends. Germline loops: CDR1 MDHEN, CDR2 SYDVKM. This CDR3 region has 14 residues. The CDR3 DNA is TGTGCCAGCAGGGTGACAGGTAGGAGTACTGAAGCTTTCTTT. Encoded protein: CASRVTGRSTEAFF.

This CDR3 reads CASSLKSGGTEAFF. In nucleotides, the CDR3 is TGTGCCAGCAGCTTAAAGTCGGGGGGCACTGAAGCTTTCTTT. This chain links TRBV7-2 with TRBJ1-1; TRBD1 is a possible D gene (5 bases). The germline gives CDR1 SGHTA, CDR2 FQGNSA. The CDR3 totals 14 residues. Trimming stripped 2 bases from V and 4 bases from J, with 11 bases between.

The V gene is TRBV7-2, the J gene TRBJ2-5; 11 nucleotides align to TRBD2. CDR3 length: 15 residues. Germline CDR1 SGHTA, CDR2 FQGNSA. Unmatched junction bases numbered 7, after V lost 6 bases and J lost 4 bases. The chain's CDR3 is CASRPSSGRRETQYF. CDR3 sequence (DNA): TGTGCCAGCAGACCGTCTAGCGGGAGGAGAGAGACCCAGTACTTC.

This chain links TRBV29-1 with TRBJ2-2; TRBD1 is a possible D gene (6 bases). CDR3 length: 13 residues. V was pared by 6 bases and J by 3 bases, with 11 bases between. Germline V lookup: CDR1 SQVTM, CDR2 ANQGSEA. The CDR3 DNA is TGCAGCGTCACAGGGATAGACACCGGGGAGCTGTTTTTT. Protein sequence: CSVTGIDTGELFF.

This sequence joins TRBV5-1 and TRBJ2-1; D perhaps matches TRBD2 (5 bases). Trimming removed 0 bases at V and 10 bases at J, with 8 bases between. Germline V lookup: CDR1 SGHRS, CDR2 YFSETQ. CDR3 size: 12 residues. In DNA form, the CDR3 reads TGCGCCAGCAGCTTGGCCGGGGAGGAGCAGTTCTTC. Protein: CASSLAGEEQFF.

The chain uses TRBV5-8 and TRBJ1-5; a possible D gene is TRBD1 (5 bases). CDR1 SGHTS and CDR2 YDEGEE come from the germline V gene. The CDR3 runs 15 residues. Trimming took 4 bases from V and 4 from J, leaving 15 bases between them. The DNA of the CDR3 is TGTGCCAGCAGCGCTGGGTGGACACTGAATCAGCCCCAGCATTTT. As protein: CASSAGWTLNQPQHF.

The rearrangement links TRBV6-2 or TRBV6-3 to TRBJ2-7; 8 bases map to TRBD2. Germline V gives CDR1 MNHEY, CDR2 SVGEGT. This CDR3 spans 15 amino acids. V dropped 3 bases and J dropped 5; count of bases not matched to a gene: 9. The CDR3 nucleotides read TGTGCCAGCAGTTATCAAGCGGGAGATGTAGACGAGCAGTACTTC. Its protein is CASSYQAGDVDEQYF.

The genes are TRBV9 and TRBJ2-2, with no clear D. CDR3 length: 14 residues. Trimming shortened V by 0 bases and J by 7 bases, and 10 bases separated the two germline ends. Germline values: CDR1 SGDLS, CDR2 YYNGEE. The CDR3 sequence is CASSVAVEFGELFF. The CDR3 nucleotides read TGTGCCAGCAGCGTAGCTGTCGAGTTCGGGGAGCTGTTTTTT.

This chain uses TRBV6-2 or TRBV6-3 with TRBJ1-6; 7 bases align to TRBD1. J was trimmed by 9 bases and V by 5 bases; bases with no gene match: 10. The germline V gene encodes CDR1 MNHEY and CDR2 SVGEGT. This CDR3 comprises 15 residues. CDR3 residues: CASSRQGHNGSPLHF. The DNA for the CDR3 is TGTGCCAGCAGTCGACAGGGACACAATGGTTCACCCCTCCACTTT.

CDR3 region: CAWSFTGAGTDTQYF. The CDR3 DNA reads TGTGCCTGGAGTTTCACAGGGGCGGGCACAGATACGCAGTATTTT. The J gene is TRBJ2-3, the V gene TRBV30, with 7 bases matching TRBD1. Germline loops: CDR1 GTSNPN, CDR2 SVGIG (reference sequence). The CDR3 has 15 amino acids. J was trimmed by 1 base and V by 2 bases; bases with no gene match: 6.

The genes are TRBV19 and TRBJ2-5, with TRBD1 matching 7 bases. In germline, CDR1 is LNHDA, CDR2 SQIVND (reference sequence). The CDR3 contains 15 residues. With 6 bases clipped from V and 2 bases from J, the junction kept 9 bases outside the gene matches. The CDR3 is CASSKQGNGQETQYF. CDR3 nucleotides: TGTGCCAGTAGCAAACAGGGGAACGGGCAAGAGACCCAGTACTTC. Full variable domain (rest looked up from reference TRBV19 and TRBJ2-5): DGGITQSPKYLFRKEGQNVTLSCEQNLNHDAMYWYRQDPGQGLRLIYYSQIVNDFQKGDIAEGYSVSREKKESFPLTVTSAQKNPTAFYLCASSKQGNGQETQYFGPGTRLLVL.

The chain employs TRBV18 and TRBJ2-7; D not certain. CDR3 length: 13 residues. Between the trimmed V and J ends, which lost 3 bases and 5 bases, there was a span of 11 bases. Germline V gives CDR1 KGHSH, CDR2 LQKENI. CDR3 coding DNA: TGTGCCAGCTCACCGCCGAGCTCGGACGAGCAGTACTTC. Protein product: CASSPPSSDEQYF.

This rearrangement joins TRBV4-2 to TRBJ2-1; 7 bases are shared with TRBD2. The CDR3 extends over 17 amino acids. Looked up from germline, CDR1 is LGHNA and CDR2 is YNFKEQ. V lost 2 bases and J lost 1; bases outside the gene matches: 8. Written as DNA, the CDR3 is TGTGCCAGCAGCCAATTCACTAGCGAGGCATCCTACAATGAGCAGTTCTTC. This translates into CASSQFTSEASYNEQFF.

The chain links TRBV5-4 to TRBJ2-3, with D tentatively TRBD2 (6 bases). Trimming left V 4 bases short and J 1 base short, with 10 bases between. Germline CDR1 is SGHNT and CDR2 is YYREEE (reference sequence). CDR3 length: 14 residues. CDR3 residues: CASSRDFGTDTQYF. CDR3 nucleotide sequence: TGTGCCAGCAGCCGGGACTTCGGCACAGATACGCAGTATTTT. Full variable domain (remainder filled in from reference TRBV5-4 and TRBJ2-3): ETGVTQSPTHLIKTRGQQVTLRCSSQSGHNTVSWYQQALGQGPQFIFQYYREEENGRGNFPPRFSGLQFPNYSSELNVNALELDDSALYLCASSRDFGTDTQYFGPGTRLTVL.

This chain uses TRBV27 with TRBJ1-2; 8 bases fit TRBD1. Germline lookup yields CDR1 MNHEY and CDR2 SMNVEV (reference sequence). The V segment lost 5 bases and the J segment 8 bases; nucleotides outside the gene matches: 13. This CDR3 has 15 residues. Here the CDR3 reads CASSIFSGTGGGYTF. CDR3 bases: TGTGCCAGCAGTATCTTTTCCGGGACAGGCGGCGGCTACACCTTC.